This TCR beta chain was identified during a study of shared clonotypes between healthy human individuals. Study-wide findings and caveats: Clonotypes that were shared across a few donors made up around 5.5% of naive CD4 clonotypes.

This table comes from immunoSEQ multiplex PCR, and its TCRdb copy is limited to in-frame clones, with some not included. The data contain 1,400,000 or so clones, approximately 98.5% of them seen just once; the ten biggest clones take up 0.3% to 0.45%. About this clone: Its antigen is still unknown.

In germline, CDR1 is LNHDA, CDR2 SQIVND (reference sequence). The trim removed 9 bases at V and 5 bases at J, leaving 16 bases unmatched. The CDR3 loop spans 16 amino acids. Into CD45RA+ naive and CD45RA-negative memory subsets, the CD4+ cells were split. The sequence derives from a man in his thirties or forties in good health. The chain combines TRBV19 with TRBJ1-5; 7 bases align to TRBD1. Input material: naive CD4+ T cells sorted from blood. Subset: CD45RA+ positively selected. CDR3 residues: CASCRRQGRTDQPQHF. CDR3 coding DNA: TGTGCCAGCTGTAGGAGACAGGGTAGGACGGATCAGCCCCAGCATTTT.